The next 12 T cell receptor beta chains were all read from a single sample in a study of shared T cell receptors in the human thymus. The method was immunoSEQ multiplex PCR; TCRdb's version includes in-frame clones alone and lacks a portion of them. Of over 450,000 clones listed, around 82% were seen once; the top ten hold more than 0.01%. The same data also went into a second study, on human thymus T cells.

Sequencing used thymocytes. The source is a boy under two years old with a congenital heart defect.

CDR3 coding DNA: TGTGCCAGCAGCCCCAGAGCAGGACAATTCTATGGCTACACCTTC. It translates to CASSPRAGQFYGYTF. V and J are TRBV5-4 and TRBJ1-2; weak D call: TRBD1 (5 bases). The CDR3 sequence is 15 residues long. Trimming left V 4 bases short and J 4 bases short, with 17 bases between. CDR1 SGHNT and CDR2 YYREEE come from the germline V gene (reference sequence).

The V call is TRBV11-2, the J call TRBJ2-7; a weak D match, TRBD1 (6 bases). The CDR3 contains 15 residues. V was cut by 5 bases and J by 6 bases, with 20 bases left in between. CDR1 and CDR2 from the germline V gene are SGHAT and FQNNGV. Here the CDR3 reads CASSPRGGRVGEQYF. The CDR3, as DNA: TGTGCCAGCAGCCCCCGAGGGGGTAGGGTTGGCGAGCAGTACTTC.

The CDR3 protein is CASSLEPGQGGSYEQYF. As DNA, the CDR3 is TGTGCCAGCAGTTTAGAGCCTGGACAGGGAGGTTCCTACGAGCAGTACTTC. The chain is built from TRBV27 and TRBJ2-7; 8 bases are shared with TRBD1. V lost 2 bases, J lost 1 base, and 10 bases stayed unmatched. Germline CDR1 reads MNHEY; CDR2 reads SMNVEV (reference sequence). The CDR3 loop spans 17 amino acids.

The CDR3 nucleotides are TGTGCCAGCAGCCGTCGATTTGACTCCACTAAAGAGACCCAGTACTTC. Protein: CASSRRFDSTKETQYF. J is TRBJ2-5 and V is TRBV14; D not resolved. The V gene lost 4 bases and the J gene lost 3 bases, with 18 bases spanning the gap. The CDR3 spans 16 residues. The germline V gene encodes CDR1 SGHDN and CDR2 FVKESK.

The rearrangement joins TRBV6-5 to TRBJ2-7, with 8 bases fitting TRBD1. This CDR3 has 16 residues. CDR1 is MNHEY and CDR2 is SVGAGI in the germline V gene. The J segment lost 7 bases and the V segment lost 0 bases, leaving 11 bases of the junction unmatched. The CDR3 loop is CASSYSSDRGWYEQYF. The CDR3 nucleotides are TGTGCCAGCAGTTACTCGTCCGACAGGGGATGGTATGAGCAGTACTTC.

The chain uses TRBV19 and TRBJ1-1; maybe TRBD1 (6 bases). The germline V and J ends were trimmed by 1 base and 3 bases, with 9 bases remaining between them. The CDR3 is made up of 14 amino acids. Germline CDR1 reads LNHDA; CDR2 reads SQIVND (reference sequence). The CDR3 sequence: CASSIGAGDTEAFF. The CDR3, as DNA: TGTGCCAGTAGTATAGGGGCAGGGGACACTGAAGCTTTCTTT. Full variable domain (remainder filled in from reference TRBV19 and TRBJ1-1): DGGITQSPKYLFRKEGQNVTLSCEQNLNHDAMYWYRQDPGQGLRLIYYSQIVNDFQKGDIAEGYSVSREKKESFPLTVTSAQKNPTAFYLCASSIGAGDTEAFFGQGTRLTVV.

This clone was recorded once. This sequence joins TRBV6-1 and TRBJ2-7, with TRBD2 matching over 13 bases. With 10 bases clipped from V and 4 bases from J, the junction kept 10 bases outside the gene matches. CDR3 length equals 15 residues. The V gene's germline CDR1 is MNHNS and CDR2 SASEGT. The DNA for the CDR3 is TGTGCCATTATGACCGGACTAGCGGGAGCTTACGAGCAGTACTTC. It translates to CAIMTGLAGAYEQYF.

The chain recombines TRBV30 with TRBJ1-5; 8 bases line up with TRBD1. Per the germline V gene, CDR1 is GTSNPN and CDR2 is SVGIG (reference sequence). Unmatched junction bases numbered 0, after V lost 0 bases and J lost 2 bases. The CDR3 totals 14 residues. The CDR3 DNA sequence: TGTGCCTGGAGTGTACAGGGGGGCAATCAGCCCCAGCATTTT. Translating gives CAWSVQGGNQPQHF.

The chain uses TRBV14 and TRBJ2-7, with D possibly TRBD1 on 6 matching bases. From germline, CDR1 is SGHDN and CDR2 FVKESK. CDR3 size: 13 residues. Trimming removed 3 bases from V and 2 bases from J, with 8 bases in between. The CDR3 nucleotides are TGTGCCAGCAGCCAGGGACAACCCTACGAGCAGTACTTC. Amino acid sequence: CASSQGQPYEQYF.

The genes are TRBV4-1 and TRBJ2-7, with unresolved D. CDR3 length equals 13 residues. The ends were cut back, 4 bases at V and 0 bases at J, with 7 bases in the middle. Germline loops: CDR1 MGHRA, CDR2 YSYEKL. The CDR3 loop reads CASSPVSSYEQYF. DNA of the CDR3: TGCGCCAGCAGCCCGGTGAGCTCCTACGAGCAGTACTTC.

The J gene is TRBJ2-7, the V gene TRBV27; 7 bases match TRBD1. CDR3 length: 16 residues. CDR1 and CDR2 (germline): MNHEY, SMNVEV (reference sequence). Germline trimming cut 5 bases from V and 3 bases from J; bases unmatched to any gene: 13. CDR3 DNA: TGTGCCAGCAGTGATGACAGGGTCTCAGGGGACTACGAGCAGTACTTC. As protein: CASSDDRVSGDYEQYF.

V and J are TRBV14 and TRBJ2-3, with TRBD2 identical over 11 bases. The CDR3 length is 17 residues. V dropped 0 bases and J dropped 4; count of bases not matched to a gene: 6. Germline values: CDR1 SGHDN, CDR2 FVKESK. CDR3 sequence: CASSQDFSGRAPDTQYF. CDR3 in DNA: TGTGCCAGCAGCCAAGATTTTAGCGGGAGGGCCCCAGATACGCAGTATTTT.